Shown below are 6 T cell receptor beta chains from a single sample sequenced in a study of CD8 T cells in Susac syndrome. RNA in amounts of roughly 0.5 to 1 ug was reverse transcribed with random hexamers. TCRdb re-analysed the immunoSEQ multiplex PCR reads in MiXCR, keeping a single row per CDR3 protein. Of 75,000 to 80,000 distinct CDR3 sequences in the sample, approximately 94% were seen once. The sample consisted of CD8+ T cells from PBMCs. These TCRs come from a human donor with Susac syndrome.

This chain links TRBV4-1 with TRBJ1-1; TRBD1 is a possible D gene (6 bases). Germline assignment: CDR1 MGHRA and CDR2 YSYEKL. V was pared by 4 bases and J by 5 bases, with 14 bases between. There are 14 residues in the CDR3. The CDR3 reads CASSPRRGSTEAFF. In DNA form, the CDR3 reads TGCGCCAGCAGCCCCCGAAGGGGGTCGACTGAAGCTTTCTTT.

The chain combines TRBV27 with TRBJ1-6, with 7 bases identical to TRBD1. Per germline, CDR1 MNHEY and CDR2 SMNVEV (reference sequence). CDR3 length: 15 amino acids. Trimming at V came to 6 bases and at J to 13 bases, leaving 15 bases not matched to a gene. This CDR3 is CASRTDREGQKPLHF. CDR3 in DNA: TGTGCCAGCAGGACCGACAGGGAGGGTCAAAAGCCCCTCCACTTT.

V usage is TRBV7-2 and J usage is TRBJ2-2, with D perhaps TRBD2 (7 bases). Trimming removed 5 bases from V and 0 bases from J, with 16 bases in between. This CDR3 is built from 17 residues. Germline assignment: CDR1 SGHTA and CDR2 FQGNSA. The CDR3 protein is CASSRPGRGTNTGELFF. The CDR3 DNA is TGTGCCAGCAGCCGACCGGGGAGGGGGACGAACACCGGGGAGCTGTTTTTT.

The sample holds a few counts of this clonotype. The V call is TRBV7-9, the J call TRBJ2-7, with D perhaps assigned TRBD1 or TRBD2 (7 bases each). Germline V gives CDR1 SEHNR, CDR2 FQNEAQ (reference sequence). This CDR3 is built from 13 residues. V lost 4 bases, J lost 4 bases, and 11 bases lay in between. The CDR3 nucleotides read TGTGCCAGCAGCTCCAGGGGGGGGTACGAGCAGTACTTC. Its protein product is CASSSRGGYEQYF.

V and J are TRBV2 and TRBJ2-5; 11 bases are a match to TRBD2. V lost 2 bases to trimming and J lost 4 bases; unmatched junction nucleotides: 6. CDR3 length: 16 amino acids. The germline gives CDR1 SNHLY, CDR2 FYNNEI. CDR3 protein: CASSEKRLAGGETQYF. The CDR3 DNA is TGTGCCAGCAGTGAAAAGCGGCTAGCGGGGGGAGAGACCCAGTACTTC.

The chain uses TRBV29-1 and TRBJ2-1; TRBD2 matches at 16 bases. V gave up 3 bases and J gave up 7 bases; unmatched junction bases: 3. CDR3 length: 15 amino acids. The germline CDR1 and CDR2 sequences are SQVTM and ANQGSEA. Here the CDR3 DNA reads TGCAGCGTTGAGGGACTAGCGGGGGGGATAAATGAGCAGTTCTTC. Its protein is CSVEGLAGGINEQFF.